This TCR beta chain was captured in a study of T cells in Graves' hyperthyroidism and ophthalmopathy. From germline, CDR1 is SGHRS and CDR2 YFSETQ. The CDR3 has 17 residues. RNA transcripts were the template for amplifying TCR beta CDR3 regions. HTBI primers were the set used in a first-round RT-PCR of the TCR CDR3. TCRdb reanalysed the multiplex PCR reads using MiXCR and keeps one entry per CDR3 protein. In the table there are around 530,000 distinct CDR3 sequences, roughly 17% of which are singletons. Regarding this clonotype: Relative to the germline gene, one junction end is altered; a read error may explain this.

Patients affected by ophthalmopathy presented a Clinical Activity Score of at least 3, a NOSPECS grade of at least 4, and disease duration below 3 months. The sample consisted of blood. This sequence was found in a woman aged 18 to 35 with Graves' ophthalmopathy. J is TRBJ2-1 and V is TRBV5-1; 11 bases are shared with TRBD2. CDR3 nucleotides: TGTGCCAGCAGTCCGGCGACTAGCGGGGCACCCTACAATGAGCAGTTCTTC. As protein: CASSPATSGAPYNEQFF.